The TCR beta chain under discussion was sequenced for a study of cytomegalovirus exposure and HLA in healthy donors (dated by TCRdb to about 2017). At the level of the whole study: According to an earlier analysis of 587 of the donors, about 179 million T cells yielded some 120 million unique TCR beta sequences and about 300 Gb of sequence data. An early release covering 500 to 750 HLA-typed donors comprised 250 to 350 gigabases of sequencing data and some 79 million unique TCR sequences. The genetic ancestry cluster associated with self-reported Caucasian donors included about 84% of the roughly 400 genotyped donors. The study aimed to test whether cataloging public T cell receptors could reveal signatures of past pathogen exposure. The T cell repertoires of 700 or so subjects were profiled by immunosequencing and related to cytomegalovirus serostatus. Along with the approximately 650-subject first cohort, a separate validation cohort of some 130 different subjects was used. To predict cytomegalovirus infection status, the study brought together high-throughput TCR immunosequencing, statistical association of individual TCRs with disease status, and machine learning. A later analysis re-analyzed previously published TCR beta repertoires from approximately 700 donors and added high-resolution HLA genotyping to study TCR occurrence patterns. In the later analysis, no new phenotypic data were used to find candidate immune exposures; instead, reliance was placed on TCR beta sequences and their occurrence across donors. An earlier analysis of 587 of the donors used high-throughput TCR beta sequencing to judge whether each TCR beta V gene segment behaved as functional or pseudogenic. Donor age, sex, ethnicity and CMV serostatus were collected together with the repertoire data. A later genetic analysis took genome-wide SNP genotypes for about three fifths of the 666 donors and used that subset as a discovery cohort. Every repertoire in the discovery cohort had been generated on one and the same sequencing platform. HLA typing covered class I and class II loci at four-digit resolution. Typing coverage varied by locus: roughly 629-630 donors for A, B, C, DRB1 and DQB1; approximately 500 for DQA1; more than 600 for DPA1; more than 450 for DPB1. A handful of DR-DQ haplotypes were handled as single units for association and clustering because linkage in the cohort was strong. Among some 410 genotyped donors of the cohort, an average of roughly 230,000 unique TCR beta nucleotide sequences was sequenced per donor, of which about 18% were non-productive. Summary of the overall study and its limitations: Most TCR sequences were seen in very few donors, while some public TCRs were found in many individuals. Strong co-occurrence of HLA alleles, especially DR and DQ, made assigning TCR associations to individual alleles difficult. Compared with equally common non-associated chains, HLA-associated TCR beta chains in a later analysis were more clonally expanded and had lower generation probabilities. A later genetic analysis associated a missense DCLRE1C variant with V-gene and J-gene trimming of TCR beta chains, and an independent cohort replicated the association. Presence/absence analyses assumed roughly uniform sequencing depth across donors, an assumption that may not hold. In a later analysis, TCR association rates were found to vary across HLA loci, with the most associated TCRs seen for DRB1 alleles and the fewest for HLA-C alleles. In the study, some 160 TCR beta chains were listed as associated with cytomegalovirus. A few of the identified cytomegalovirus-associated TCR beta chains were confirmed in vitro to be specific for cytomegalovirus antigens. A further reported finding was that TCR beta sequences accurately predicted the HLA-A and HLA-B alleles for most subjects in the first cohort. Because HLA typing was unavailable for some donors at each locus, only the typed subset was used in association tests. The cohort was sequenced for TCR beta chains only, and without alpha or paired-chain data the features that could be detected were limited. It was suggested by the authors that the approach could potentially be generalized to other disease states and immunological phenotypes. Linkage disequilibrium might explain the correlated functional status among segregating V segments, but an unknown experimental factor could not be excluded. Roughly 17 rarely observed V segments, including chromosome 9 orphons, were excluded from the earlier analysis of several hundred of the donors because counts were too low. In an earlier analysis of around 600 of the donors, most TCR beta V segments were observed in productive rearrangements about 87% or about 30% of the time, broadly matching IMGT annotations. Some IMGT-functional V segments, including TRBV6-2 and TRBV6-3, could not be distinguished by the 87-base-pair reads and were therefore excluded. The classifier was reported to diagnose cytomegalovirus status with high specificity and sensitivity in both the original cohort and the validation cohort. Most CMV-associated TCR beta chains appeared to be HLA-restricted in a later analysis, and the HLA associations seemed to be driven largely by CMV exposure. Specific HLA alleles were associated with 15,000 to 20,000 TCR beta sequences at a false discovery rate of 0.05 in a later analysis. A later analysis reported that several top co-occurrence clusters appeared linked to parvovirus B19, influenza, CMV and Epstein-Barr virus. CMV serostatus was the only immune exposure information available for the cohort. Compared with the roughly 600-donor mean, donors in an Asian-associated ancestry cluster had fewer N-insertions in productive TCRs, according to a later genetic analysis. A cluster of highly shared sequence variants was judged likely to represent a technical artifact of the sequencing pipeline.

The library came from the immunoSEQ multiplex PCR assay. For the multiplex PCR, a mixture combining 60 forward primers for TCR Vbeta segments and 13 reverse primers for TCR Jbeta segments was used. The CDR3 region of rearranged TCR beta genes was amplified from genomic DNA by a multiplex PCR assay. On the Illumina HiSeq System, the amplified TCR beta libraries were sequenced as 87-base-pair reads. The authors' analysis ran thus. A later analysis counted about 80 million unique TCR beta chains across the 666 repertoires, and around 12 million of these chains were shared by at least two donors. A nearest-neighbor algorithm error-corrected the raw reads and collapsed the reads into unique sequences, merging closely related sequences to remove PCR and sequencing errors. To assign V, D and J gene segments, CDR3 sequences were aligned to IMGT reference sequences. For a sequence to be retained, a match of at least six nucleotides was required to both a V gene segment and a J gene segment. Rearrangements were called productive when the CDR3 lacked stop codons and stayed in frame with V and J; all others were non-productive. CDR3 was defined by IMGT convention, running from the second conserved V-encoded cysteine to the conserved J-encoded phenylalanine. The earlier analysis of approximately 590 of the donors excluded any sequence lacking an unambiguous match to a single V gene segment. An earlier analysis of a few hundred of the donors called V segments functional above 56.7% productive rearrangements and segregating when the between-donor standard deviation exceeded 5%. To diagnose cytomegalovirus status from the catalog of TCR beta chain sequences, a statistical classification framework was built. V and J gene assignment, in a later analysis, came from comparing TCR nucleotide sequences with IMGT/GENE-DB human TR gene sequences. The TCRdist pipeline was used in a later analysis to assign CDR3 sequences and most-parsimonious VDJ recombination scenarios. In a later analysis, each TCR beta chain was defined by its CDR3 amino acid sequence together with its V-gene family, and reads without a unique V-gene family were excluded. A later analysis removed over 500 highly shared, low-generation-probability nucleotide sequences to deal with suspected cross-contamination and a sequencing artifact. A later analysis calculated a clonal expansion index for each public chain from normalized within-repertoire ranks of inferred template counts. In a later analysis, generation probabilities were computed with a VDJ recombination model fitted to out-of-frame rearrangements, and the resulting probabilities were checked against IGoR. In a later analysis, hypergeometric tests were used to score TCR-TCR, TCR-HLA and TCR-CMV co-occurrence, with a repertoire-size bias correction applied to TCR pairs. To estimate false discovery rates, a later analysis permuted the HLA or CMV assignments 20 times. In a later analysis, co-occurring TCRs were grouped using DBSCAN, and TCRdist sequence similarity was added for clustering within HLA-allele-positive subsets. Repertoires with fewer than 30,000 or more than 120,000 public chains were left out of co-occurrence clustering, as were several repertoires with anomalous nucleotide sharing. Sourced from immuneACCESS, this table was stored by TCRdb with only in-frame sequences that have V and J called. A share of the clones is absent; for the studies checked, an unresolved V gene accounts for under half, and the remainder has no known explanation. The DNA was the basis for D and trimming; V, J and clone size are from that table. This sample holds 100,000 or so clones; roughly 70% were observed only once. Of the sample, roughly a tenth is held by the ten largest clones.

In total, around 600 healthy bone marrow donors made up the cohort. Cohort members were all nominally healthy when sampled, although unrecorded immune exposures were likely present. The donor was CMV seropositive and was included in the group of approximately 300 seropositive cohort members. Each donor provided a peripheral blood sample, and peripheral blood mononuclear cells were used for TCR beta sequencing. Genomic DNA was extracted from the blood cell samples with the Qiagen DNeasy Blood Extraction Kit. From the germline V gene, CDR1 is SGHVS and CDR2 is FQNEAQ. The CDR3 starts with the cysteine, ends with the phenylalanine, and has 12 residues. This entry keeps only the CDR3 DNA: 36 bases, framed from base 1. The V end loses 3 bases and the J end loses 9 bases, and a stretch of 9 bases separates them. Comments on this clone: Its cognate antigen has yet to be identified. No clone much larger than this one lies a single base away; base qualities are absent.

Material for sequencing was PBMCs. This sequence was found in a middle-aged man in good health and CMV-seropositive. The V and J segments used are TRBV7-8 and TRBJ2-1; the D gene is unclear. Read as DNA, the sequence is TGTGCCAGCAGCTTCGAGCGCGGTGAGCAGTTCTTC. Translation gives CASSFERGEQFF.